Listed below are T cell receptor beta chains from one sample, sequenced in a study of early T cells in non-severe SARS-CoV-2 infection. Each CDR3 protein is one row after TCRdb ran MiXCR on the 5' RACE reads. The table shows some 87,000 distinct CDR3 sequences, with 12% to 15% occurring only once. Sequenced: whole blood. These receptors were collected from an adult who was a healthcare worker with PCR-confirmed SARS-CoV-2 infection or an uninfected control (not recorded which). CDR3s include the opening cysteine and the closing phenylalanine or tryptophan.

CDR3 protein,V gene
CASSPSGPRNIQYF,TRBV12-3/TRBV12-4
CAWSAEGGWRTDTQYF,TRBV30
CASGSSFAEAFF,TRBV12-5
CASSPRDTLSNEQFF,TRBV14
CASGQAYGYTF,TRBV6-1
CASRRGVIDTQYF,TRBV2
CASSLRTERLTDTQYF,TRBV11-2
CASSLTGGTSRGRQPQHF,TRBV2
CASSQAGGGAYEQYF,TRBV9
CASSQAGTPGELFF,TRBV3-1
CASRVKQGREQYF,TRBV13
CSVLTGAGNTIYF,TRBV29-1
CSARDRWNSPLHF,TRBV20-1
CAWGIQGGFGYEQYF,TRBV30
CSASKGLMNTEAFF,TRBV20-1
CASSLDTYSADEQYF,TRBV5-4
CASSDQGGAETQYF,TRBV2
CASSPDRGYTDTQYF,TRBV7-2
CASSPDRGRYEQYF,TRBV6-5
CASSQAQRGGLSIYEQYF,TRBV3-1
CASSRTVTGELFF,TRBV11-3
CSARDRERGPNQPQHF,TRBV20-1
CASSQVLGNEQFF,TRBV6-2/TRBV6-3
CASSTSGGRTDTQYF,TRBV2
CASSERQANTGELFF,TRBV2
CASRPQGDNSPLHF,TRBV27
CASSSPERRSYNEQFF,TRBV25-1
CASSHAGQETQYF,TRBV3-1
CASSYSNLLAGTYEQYF,TRBV6-6
CASSRQSVNSPLHF,TRBV12-3/TRBV12-4
CASSLGGSGRNTEAFF,TRBV7-9
CSARKAPYEQYF,TRBV20-1
CATSGRTGRHYGYTF,TRBV15
CASRNRGTYEQYF,TRBV2
CASREGFAAGYTF,TRBV5-1
CASSQELAGNTDTQYF,TRBV4-1
CASSSTGTAKVNTF,TRBV11-2
CASRKGPVVRQHF,TRBV6-2/TRBV6-3